These T cell receptor beta chains were read from a single sample in a study of PD-1 blockade in classical Hodgkin lymphoma. Clones were read by immunoSEQ multiplex PCR, and TCRdb kept only the in-frame ones, dropping some. Found here are 25,000 to 30,000 clones, roughly 80% of them singletons; the top ten hold around 0.6%. This material consisted of CD4+ T cells from blood, taken before the fourth cycle of nivolumab. Source of these receptors: a human donor with classical Hodgkin lymphoma. Each CDR3 is given with its conserved first and last residue. D genes are given only for firm matches. Not all rows give a size; the values are once, few, many and, for expanded clones, a class.

d_gene: -; j_gene: TRBJ1-4; abundance: -; v_gene: TRBV5-1; CDR3aa: CASSYEGATNEKLFF; CDR3nt: TGCGCCAGCAGCTACGAAGGGGCCACTAATGAAAAACTGTTTTTT
d_gene: TRBD2; j_gene: TRBJ2-1; abundance: -; v_gene: TRBV7-9; CDR3aa: CASSLLAGIADEQFF; CDR3nt: TGTGCCAGCAGCTTACTAGCGGGGATCGCGGATGAGCAGTTCTTC
d_gene: TRBD2; j_gene: TRBJ2-2; abundance: -; v_gene: TRBV5-1; CDR3aa: CASSIYSGGTGELFF; CDR3nt: TGCGCCAGCAGCATCTATAGCGGGGGGACCGGGGAGCTGTTTTTT
d_gene: TRBD1; j_gene: TRBJ1-2; abundance: -; v_gene: TRBV7-9; CDR3aa: CASSFPGGVGGYTF; CDR3nt: TGTGCCAGCAGCTTCCCAGGGGGCGTTGGGGGCTACACCTTC
d_gene: -; j_gene: TRBJ2-1; abundance: -; v_gene: TRBV6-4; CDR3aa: CASSEEDGPGNEQFF; CDR3nt: TGTGCCAGCAGTGAAGAGGACGGGCCGGGCAATGAGCAGTTCTTC
d_gene: TRBD1; j_gene: TRBJ2-7; abundance: -; v_gene: TRBV5-1; CDR3aa: CASSLEQTGLGEQYF; CDR3nt: TGCGCCAGCAGCTTGGAGCAGACAGGGCTTGGCGAGCAGTACTTC
d_gene: -; j_gene: TRBJ1-5; abundance: few; v_gene: TRBV7-9; CDR3aa: CASSPDSDQPQHF; CDR3nt: TGTGCCAGCAGCCCTGATTCGGATCAGCCCCAGCATTTT
d_gene: -; j_gene: TRBJ1-5; abundance: -; v_gene: TRBV6-5; CDR3aa: CASRPPDGENQPQHF; CDR3nt: TGTGCCAGCAGGCCACCGGACGGCGAGAATCAGCCCCAGCATTTT
d_gene: -; j_gene: TRBJ2-1; abundance: -; v_gene: TRBV5-4; CDR3aa: CASSSTLGSGGQFF; CDR3nt: TGTGCCAGCTCCTCCACCCTGGGGTCCGGGGGGCAGTTCTTC
d_gene: -; j_gene: TRBJ1-1; abundance: -; v_gene: TRBV11-3; CDR3aa: CASSSNAANTEAFF; CDR3nt: TGTGCCAGCAGCTCCAATGCAGCGAACACTGAAGCTTTCTTT
d_gene: TRBD1; j_gene: TRBJ1-5; abundance: -; v_gene: TRBV2; CDR3aa: CASRRDRDQPQHF; CDR3nt: TGTGCCAGCAGGCGGGACAGAGATCAGCCCCAGCATTTT
d_gene: TRBD2; j_gene: TRBJ2-5; abundance: -; v_gene: TRBV5-1; CDR3aa: CASSLVGLALKETQYF; CDR3nt: TGCGCCAGCAGCTTGGTGGGACTAGCACTCAAAGAGACCCAGTACTTC
d_gene: TRBD1; j_gene: TRBJ2-1; abundance: -; v_gene: TRBV27; CDR3aa: CASSSAGAGQGGYNEQFF; CDR3nt: TGTGCCAGCAGTTCTGCAGGCGCGGGACAGGGCGGCTACAATGAGCAGTTCTTC
d_gene: -; j_gene: TRBJ2-7; abundance: once; v_gene: TRBV15; CDR3aa: CATSQGGGRYEQYF; CDR3nt: TGTGCCACCAGCCAGGGGGGTGGACGCTACGAGCAGTACTTC
d_gene: -; j_gene: TRBJ1-5; abundance: -; v_gene: TRBV7-8; CDR3aa: CASSLVQSNQPQHF; CDR3nt: TGTGCCAGCAGCTTAGTACAGAGCAATCAGCCCCAGCATTTT
d_gene: -; j_gene: TRBJ2-7; abundance: -; v_gene: TRBV19; CDR3aa: CASTQTGGGFEQYF; CDR3nt: TGTGCCAGTACCCAGACAGGAGGGGGATTCGAGCAGTACTTC
d_gene: -; j_gene: TRBJ1-4; abundance: -; v_gene: TRBV6-6; CDR3aa: CASRPGLNEKLFF; CDR3nt: TGTGCCAGCAGGCCAGGGCTTAATGAAAAACTGTTTTTT
d_gene: TRBD2; j_gene: TRBJ2-3; abundance: -; v_gene: TRBV5-1; CDR3aa: CASSLDPPSGEGDTQYF; CDR3nt: TGCGCCAGCAGCTTGGATCCCCCTAGCGGGGAGGGAGATACGCAGTATTTT
d_gene: -; j_gene: TRBJ1-5; abundance: -; v_gene: TRBV6-6; CDR3aa: CASSPLGYVKPQHF; CDR3nt: TGTGCCAGCAGTCCTCTAGGGTACGTGAAGCCCCAGCATTTT
d_gene: -; j_gene: TRBJ2-2; abundance: -; v_gene: TRBV5-1; CDR3aa: CASSGTGNTGELFF; CDR3nt: TGCGCCAGCAGCGGGACGGGGAACACCGGGGAGCTGTTTTTT
d_gene: -; j_gene: TRBJ1-1; abundance: once; v_gene: TRBV9; CDR3aa: CASTTVRGEVLEAFF; CDR3nt: TGTGCCAGCACCACTGTCAGGGGCGAGGTTCTTGAAGCTTTCTTT
d_gene: TRBD2; j_gene: TRBJ2-2; abundance: once; v_gene: TRBV18; CDR3aa: CASRTSGDFGELFF; CDR3nt: TGTGCCAGCCGGACTAGCGGGGACTTCGGGGAGCTGTTTTTT